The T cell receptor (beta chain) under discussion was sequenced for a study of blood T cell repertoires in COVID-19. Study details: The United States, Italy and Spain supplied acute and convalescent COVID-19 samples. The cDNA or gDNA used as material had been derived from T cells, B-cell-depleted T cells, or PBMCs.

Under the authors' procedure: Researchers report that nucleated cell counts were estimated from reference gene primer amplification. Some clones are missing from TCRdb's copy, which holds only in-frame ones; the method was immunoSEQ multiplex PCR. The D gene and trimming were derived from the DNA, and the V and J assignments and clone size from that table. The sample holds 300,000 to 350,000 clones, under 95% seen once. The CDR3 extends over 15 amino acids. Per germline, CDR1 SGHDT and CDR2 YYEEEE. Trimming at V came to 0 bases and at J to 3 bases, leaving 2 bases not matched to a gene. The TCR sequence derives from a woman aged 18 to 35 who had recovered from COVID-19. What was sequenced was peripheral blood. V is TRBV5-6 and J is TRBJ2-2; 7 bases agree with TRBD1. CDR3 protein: CASSLGQGDTGELFF. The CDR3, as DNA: TGTGCCAGCAGCTTGGGACAGGGTGACACCGGGGAGCTGTTTTTT.